This T cell receptor beta chain was recovered during a study of CD8 T cells in ankylosing spondylitis. Whole-study findings and limits: The authors found the disease-linked clones to be CD8+ and relatively rare in peripheral blood. Reports say disease-linked clones showed up significantly more in matched ankylosing spondylitis synovial fluid. There was a TCR beta motif, made of several highly homologous variants, that appeared characteristic of ankylosing spondylitis blood. Some motif variants had been reported before (in reactive arthritis synovial fluid and blood).

This clonotype was detected only once. The antigen is not known. A much larger clone is a single base away; this may be a read error. Quantitative barcoded 5'-RACE was used to prepare TCR beta libraries. TCRdb re-analysed the 5' RACE reads in MiXCR, keeping a single row per CDR3 protein. The table has roughly 400,000 distinct CDR3 sequences, more than 20% seen once. The germline gives CDR1 SQVTM, CDR2 ANQGSEA. The CDR3 has 13 residues. J lost 4 bases, V lost 5 bases, and 4 bases had no gene match. The sequencing sample was made of blood, either unsorted or a sorted T cell fraction (not recorded which). This sequence originates from a male donor with ankylosing spondylitis. J is TRBJ2-2 and V is TRBV29-1, with 7 nucleotides matching TRBD2. The CDR3 spells CSVSGTSTGELFF. The DNA for the CDR3 is TGCAGCGTTAGCGGGACGAGCACCGGGGAGCTGTTTTTT.